The 22 T cell receptor beta chains below come from one sample, sequenced in a study of T-cell reconstitution after alpha-beta-depleted transplantation in children. The TCRbeta library was prepared with unique molecular identifiers. TCRdb called the PCR reads again in MiXCR, with one record for every CDR3 protein. The sample lists around 800,000 distinct CDR3 sequences; about 16% were seen once. Specimen: PBMCs, mostly from graft donor cells, collected 360 days after TCRalphabeta/CD19-depleted stem cell transplant. The receptor set was obtained from a male patient younger than 18 who had a stem cell transplant for acute lymphoblastic leukemia, so the T cells may come from the graft donor.

Only a few counts were recorded for this clonotype. The rearrangement links TRBV20-1 to TRBJ1-5; D not certain. The V end lost 3 bases, the J end lost 3 bases, and 6 bases lay between the germline ends. CDR3 size: 12 residues. Germline V gene sequence: CDR1 DFQATT, CDR2 SNEGSKA (reference sequence). The CDR3 spells CSASPHNQPQHF. The CDR3 region has the DNA TGCAGTGCTAGTCCACACAATCAGCCCCAGCATTTT.

V is TRBV7-9 and J is TRBJ2-5, with D possibly being TRBD1 (6 bases). V was cut by 0 bases and J by 5 bases, with 19 bases left in between. This CDR3 comprises 17 residues. The germline V gene has CDR1 SEHNR and CDR2 FQNEAQ (reference sequence). The CDR3 DNA reads as TGTGCCAGCAGCTTAGCCCCCGGACAGCCACACCCGGAGACCCAGTACTTC. Its translation is CASSLAPGQPHPETQYF.

The rearrangement links TRBV7-9 to TRBJ1-4, with D unclear. The V end was cut by 11 bases, the J end by 0 bases, with 10 bases between. The CDR3 is 13 residues long. Germline CDR1 SEHNR, CDR2 FQNEAQ (reference sequence). The CDR3 loop is CAGEAATNEKLFF. As DNA, the CDR3 is TGTGCCGGCGAAGCGGCAACTAATGAAAAACTGTTTTTT. Together with reference TRBV7-9 and TRBJ1-4, the CDR3 gives the full variable domain: DTGVSQNPRHKITKRGQNVTFRCDPISEHNRLYWYRQTLGQGPEFLTYFQNEAQLEKSRLLSDRFSAERPKGSFSTLEIQRTEQGDSAMYLCAGEAATNEKLFFGSGTQLSVL.

Many counts were recorded for this clonotype. This rearrangement joins TRBV15 to TRBJ2-7; TRBD2 aligns across 12 bases. V lost 11 bases and J lost 7; bases outside the gene matches: 12. The CDR3 consists of 14 residues. Germline V gives CDR1 LNHNV, CDR2 YYDKDF (reference sequence). The CDR3 DNA sequence: TGTGCCTCACAACGACTAGCGGGAGTGGGTGAGCAGTACTTC. This sequence encodes CASQRLAGVGEQYF.

There are a few counts of this clonotype. This rearrangement joins TRBV10-2 to TRBJ2-1; a possible D gene is TRBD2 (6 bases). Germline loops: CDR1 WSHSY, CDR2 SAAADI. V lost 4 bases and J 5 bases, leaving 12 bases between the germline ends. The CDR3 runs 14 residues. CDR3 region: CASSGLETDNEQFF. In nucleotides, the CDR3 is TGCGCCAGCAGTGGACTAGAAACAGACAATGAGCAGTTCTTC.

The rearrangement links TRBV19 to TRBJ1-5, with D maybe TRBD1 (5 bases). The ends were cut back, 4 bases at V and 8 bases at J, with 18 bases in the middle. Germline CDR1 and CDR2: LNHDA and SQIVND (reference sequence). The CDR3 covers 15 residues. The CDR3 loop is CASSRVGDRLKPQHF. The DNA of the CDR3 is TGTGCCAGTAGTAGGGTGGGGGACCGGCTAAAGCCCCAGCATTTT.

This clonotype has more than one count but fewer than ten. The CDR3 DNA is TGTGCCACCAGCATTGCCGCTTGGGGTTCCCAAGAGACCCAGTACTTC. Translating gives CATSIAAWGSQETQYF. The J gene is TRBJ2-5, the V gene TRBV15; no reliable D call. The length of the CDR3 is 16 residues. Looked up from germline, CDR1 is LNHNV and CDR2 is YYDKDF (reference sequence). Trimming shortened V by 4 bases and J by 1 base, and 16 bases separated the two germline ends.

This clonotype has a handful of counts. The gene calls are TRBV5-1 and TRBJ2-7, with 7 bases lining up with TRBD2. The CDR3 spans 15 residues. Germline trimming cut 4 bases from V and 0 bases from J; bases unmatched to any gene: 7. In germline, CDR1 is SGHRS, CDR2 YFSETQ. CDR3: CASSPTSLSSYEQYF. CDR3 DNA sequence: TGCGCCAGCAGCCCGACTAGCTTAAGCTCCTACGAGCAGTACTTC.

This clonotype was observed a few times. This chain links TRBV27 with TRBJ2-6, with 7 bases lining up with TRBD1. V gave up 7 bases and J gave up 0 bases; unmatched junction bases: 9. Germline loops: CDR1 MNHEY, CDR2 SMNVEV (reference sequence). This CDR3 comprises 17 residues. CDR3 residues: CASTSPGQLSGANVLTF. The CDR3 DNA reads as TGTGCCAGCACGTCACCGGGACAGCTCTCTGGGGCCAACGTCCTGACTTTC. Combining the CDR3 with reference TRBV27 and TRBJ2-6 gives the whole variable domain EAQVTQNPRYLITVTGKKLTVTCSQNMNHEYMSWYRQDPGLGLRQIYYSMNVEVTDKGDVPEGYKVSRKEKRNFPLILESPSPNQTSLYFCASTSPGQLSGANVLTFGAGSRLTVL.

This clonotype was counted a few times. This chain joins TRBV7-8 and TRBJ2-7; tentative D call: TRBD1 (7 bases). The CDR3 consists of 14 residues. Trimming cost V 6 bases and J 0 bases, with 12 bases left between them. The V gene's germline CDR1 is SGHVS and CDR2 FQNEAQ. Here the CDR3 reads CASRPGGSSYEQYF. CDR3 bases: TGTGCCAGCAGGCCAGGGGGGTCCTCCTACGAGCAGTACTTC. Full variable domain (outside the CDR3, taken from reference TRBV7-8 and TRBJ2-7): GAGVSQSPRYKVAKRGQDVALRCDPISGHVSLFWYQQALGQGPEFLTYFQNEAQLDKSGLPSDRFFAERPEGSVSTLKIQRTQQEDSAVYLCASRPGGSSYEQYFGPGTRLTVT.

This rearrangement joins TRBV12-3 or TRBV12-4 to TRBJ2-7; the D call may be TRBD1 or TRBD2 (5 bases each). The CDR3 has 13 amino acids. The ends were cut back, 6 bases at V and 6 bases at J, with 15 bases in the middle. The DNA for the CDR3 is TGTGCCAGCAGCCCCAGGGACCCCAGCGAGCAGTACTTC. Its translation is CASSPRDPSEQYF.

This clonotype appeared a few times. The V gene is TRBV28, the J gene TRBJ1-5, with D tentatively TRBD1 (5 bases). Trimming shortened V by 7 bases and J by 4 bases, and 17 bases separated the two germline ends. CDR3 size: 15 residues. Germline V gives CDR1 MDHEN, CDR2 SYDVKM. The CDR3 sequence is CASTLYGGSNQPQHF. The CDR3 nucleotides read TGTGCCAGCACCCTATACGGGGGTTCGAATCAGCCCCAGCATTTT.

On this clonotype itself: It is likely a read error, because the conserved phenylalanine at the end of the CDR3 is missing. The rearrangement links TRBV29-1 to TRBJ1-1; 12 bases align to TRBD1. Germline values: CDR1 SQVTM, CDR2 ANQGSEA. The CDR3 consists of 11 residues. The J segment lost 10 bases and the V segment lost 7 bases, leaving 4 bases of the junction unmatched. CDR3: CSEGQGAGAFL. For the CDR3, the DNA is TGCAGCGAGGGACAGGGGGCAGGAGCTTTCCTT.

The chain recombines TRBV11-2 with TRBJ2-7; D perhaps matches TRBD1 (7 bases). There are 18 residues in the CDR3. The germline V and J ends were trimmed by 5 bases and 1 base, with 24 bases remaining between them. From germline, CDR1 is SGHAT and CDR2 FQNNGV. The CDR3 loop reads CASSTSMFRTGSSYEQYF. The CDR3 DNA is TGTGCCAGCAGCACTAGCATGTTCCGGACAGGCTCTTCCTACGAGCAGTACTTC.

This clonotype was seen a handful of times. The rearrangement links TRBV19 to TRBJ2-7; D might be TRBD1 (7 bases). This CDR3 is built from 17 residues. V was shortened by 0 bases and J by 1 base, with 16 bases between the two germline ends. Germline V gene lookup returns CDR1 LNHDA and CDR2 SQIVND (reference sequence). CDR3 DNA: TGTGCCAGTAGTATAGATCTGGTGACAGGGACTTCCTACGAGCAGTACTTC. It is translated as CASSIDLVTGTSYEQYF.

This clonotype turned up a few times. J is TRBJ2-2 and V is TRBV4-1, with TRBD2 identical over 12 bases. The CDR3 is 18 amino acids. Unmatched junction bases numbered 7, after V lost 1 base and J lost 4 bases. Germline V gene lookup returns CDR1 MGHRA and CDR2 YSYEKL. CDR3 nucleotide sequence: TGCGCCAGCAGCCAAGCACTAGCGGGAGGACCGGGCACCGGGGAGCTGTTTTTT. Translating gives CASSQALAGGPGTGELFF.

The J gene is TRBJ1-2, the V gene TRBV29-1, with no clear D. The V end lost 3 bases, the J end lost 0 bases, and 8 bases lay between the germline ends. The CDR3 runs to 13 residues. The germline gives CDR1 SQVTM, CDR2 ANQGSEA. CDR3 sequence reads: CSVDDNSNYGYTF. In nucleotides, the CDR3 is TGCAGCGTTGACGACAACTCTAACTATGGCTACACCTTC.

This chain uses TRBV20-1 with TRBJ2-1, with D possibly matching TRBD2 (6 bases). Germline CDR1 reads DFQATT; CDR2 reads SNEGSKA (reference sequence). The CDR3 spans 19 residues. V was shortened by 4 bases and J by 1 base, with 26 bases between the two germline ends. This CDR3 is CSATYGGSWQEGSYNEQFF. The CDR3 DNA is TGCAGTGCTACCTACGGTGGCTCCTGGCAGGAGGGATCCTACAATGAGCAGTTCTTC.

This clonotype was observed a handful of times. CDR3 region: CASSQTPRGGHETQYF. For the CDR3, the DNA is TGCGCCAGCAGCCAGACCCCCAGGGGGGGCCACGAGACCCAGTACTTC. This rearrangement joins TRBV4-1 to TRBJ2-5; D possibly matches TRBD1 or TRBD2 (7 bases each). The CDR3 is made up of 16 amino acids. The V end was cut by 3 bases, the J end by 5 bases, with 19 bases between. Germline CDR1 is MGHRA and CDR2 is YSYEKL.

The CDR3 loop is CASSKGRNDETQYF. DNA for the CDR3: TGCGCCAGCAGCAAGGGACGCAACGACGAGACCCAGTACTTC. The chain uses TRBV5-1 and TRBJ2-5; D is perhaps TRBD1 or TRBD2 (5 bases each). CDR3 length: 14 amino acids. Trimming stripped 4 bases from V and 5 bases from J, with 15 bases between. The germline V gene encodes CDR1 SGHRS and CDR2 YFSETQ.

The chain employs TRBV12-3 or TRBV12-4 and TRBJ2-2; 7 positions agree with TRBD1. The junction had 8 bases not matched to a gene; V was cut back by 4 bases and J by 0 bases. The CDR3 is 17 residues long. In nucleotides, the CDR3 is TGTGCCAGCAGTTCGACAGGGTCAGTCGCGAACACCGGGGAGCTGTTTTTT. Its protein is CASSSTGSVANTGELFF.

The J gene is TRBJ2-1, the V gene TRBV20-1; 9 nucleotides line up with TRBD2. V gave up 5 bases and J gave up 4 bases; unmatched junction bases: 6. Germline CDR1 reads DFQATT; CDR2 reads SNEGSKA (reference sequence). This CDR3 contains 14 residues. The CDR3 loop reads CSAPRAGGYNEQFF. Here the CDR3 DNA reads TGCAGTGCTCCTCGAGCGGGAGGATACAATGAGCAGTTCTTC.